This is a list of T cell receptor beta chains from one sample in a study of T cell repertoires in cytomegalovirus infection. One entry per CDR3 protein results from TCRdb running MiXCR on the reads. The sample lists roughly 180,000 distinct CDR3 sequences, under 30% occurring once. The sequenced sample was PBMCs. The receptor source for this set is a human donor in good health (CMV status not recorded). Some clones in this sample may be carry-over from other donors' samples. The CDR3 runs from the conserved cysteine through the conserved F or W. The D gene is left open where the match is weak. Only part of the rows carry a size: once, few, many, or a class if the clone is expanded.

d_call,clone_size,j_call,v_call,cdr3_nt,cdr3_aa
.,.,TRBJ1-2,TRBV2,TGTGCCAGCAGGGGGCCACAGTCCTATGGCTACACCTTC,CASRGPQSYGYTF
.,few,TRBJ1-2,TRBV12-3/TRBV12-4,TGTGCCAGCAGCATTTCCGGGAGGGTGGATGGCTACACCTTC,CASSISGRVDGYTF
TRBD2,few,TRBJ2-1,TRBV12-3/TRBV12-4,TGTGCCAGCAGCCCTGATAAAGCGGGGGGGAAGCTCTTC,CASSPDKAGGKLF
TRBD1,.,TRBJ1-1,TRBV12-5,TGTGCTAGTGGTTTGGCACAAACAGGGGGCCTGACTGAAGCTTTCTTT,CASGLAQTGGLTEAFF
.,.,TRBJ1-4,TRBV20-1,TGCAGTGCTAGAGACCCGATGGATGCCCCTTGGGAAAAACTGTTTTTT,CSARDPMDAPWEKLFF
.,many,TRBJ2-7,TRBV7-2,TGTGCCAGCAGCCTCGGCAGTCTTTCCTACGAGCAGTACTTC,CASSLGSLSYEQYF
TRBD1,many,TRBJ2-5,TRBV7-2,TGTGCCAGCAGCTTACCTGGACAGGGATTGGCTGCTCAGTACTTC,CASSLPGQGLAAQYF
.,.,TRBJ2-5,TRBV20-1,TGCAGTGCTAGAGGAGATGAGGAAGAGACCCAGTACTTC,CSARGDEEETQYF
TRBD1,few,TRBJ1-1,TRBV10-3,TGTGCCATCAGTTTGACAGGGATCCTCACTGAAGCTTTCTTT,CAISLTGILTEAFF
TRBD1,few,TRBJ1-1,TRBV6-2/TRBV6-3,TGTGCCAGCAGTTCCCTCCGAAGGGGACAGATCACTGAAGCTTTCTTT,CASSSLRRGQITEAFF
.,few,TRBJ1-1,TRBV20-1,TGCAGTGCTAGAGAGACCGCGGAGCGTGAAGCTTTCTTT,CSARETAEREAFF
TRBD2,many,TRBJ2-2,TRBV7-2,TGTGCCAGCAGCTCCGGAACCACTAGCGGCCGGAACACCGGGGAGCTGTTTTTT,CASSSGTTSGRNTGELFF
TRBD1,many,TRBJ1-2,TRBV11-2,TGTGCCAGCAGCTCACCTAAGGACAGGATGGGCTATGGCTACACCTTC,CASSSPKDRMGYGYTF
.,.,TRBJ2-3,TRBV11-2,TGTGCCAGCAGCTTAGAGATTGGGCGGGGGCGCAGAGATACGCAGTATTTT,CASSLEIGRGRRDTQYF
TRBD1,.,TRBJ1-1,TRBV11-2,TGTGCCAGCAGCTTCGGTAGGACAGGGACTGAAGCTTTCTTT,CASSFGRTGTEAFF
.,many,TRBJ2-5,TRBV7-2,TGTGCCAGCAGCTTAGCCTACAGGGCAGAGACCCAGTACTTC,CASSLAYRAETQYF
TRBD1,.,TRBJ1-2,TRBV25-1,TGTGCCAGCAGTGAATTCCACGGACAGGATACGGGGGGCTACACCTTC,CASSEFHGQDTGGYTF
TRBD2,few,TRBJ2-5,TRBV11-1,TGTGCCAGCAGCTTAGCGGCGGGGGGTCTGGAGACCCAGTACTTC,CASSLAAGGLETQYF
TRBD1,.,TRBJ1-3,TRBV6-6,TGTGCCAGCAGTTACAGGGGGGACAGGGGAAACACCATATATTTT,CASSYRGDRGNTIYF
.,many,TRBJ1-2,TRBV7-2,TGTGCCAGCAGCCCGCGGACAGCCCGGGGAAACTATGGCTACACCTTC,CASSPRTARGNYGYTF
.,few,TRBJ1-2,TRBV7-2,TGTGCCAGCAGCTCTTCGGGACAACCGGGCTTATATGGCTACACCTTC,CASSSSGQPGLYGYTF
.,many,TRBJ1-5,TRBV7-2,TGTGCCAGCAGCTTAATTGTTAGGGCTCAGCCCCAGCATTTT,CASSLIVRAQPQHF
.,many,TRBJ2-7,TRBV7-2,TGTGCCAGCAGCTTAGGCGGGACCGAATACGAGCAGTACTTC,CASSLGGTEYEQYF
TRBD1,many,TRBJ2-1,TRBV7-2,TGTGCCAGCAGTTTACAGGGGGCAGTCGATGAGCAGTTCTTC,CASSLQGAVDEQFF
.,many,TRBJ2-3,TRBV7-2,TGTGCCAGCAGCTTGAGGGGAGCCACAGATACGCAGTATTTT,CASSLRGATDTQYF
TRBD1,few,TRBJ2-5,TRBV6-1,TGTGCCAGCAGCCCAGCTGAGGACAGGGGGCGCACAGAGACCCAGTACTTC,CASSPAEDRGRTETQYF
.,.,TRBJ1-2,TRBV7-3,TGTGCCAGCAGCTTAGTCCAGACCGATAACTATGGCTACACCTTC,CASSLVQTDNYGYTF
TRBD1,.,TRBJ1-4,TRBV7-9,TGTGCCAGCAGCTCCGCCTCCGGGACAGGCGGAATAGGAGGTGAAAAACTGTTTTTT,CASSSASGTGGIGGEKLFF
.,.,TRBJ1-1,TRBV7-6,TGTGCCAGCAGCTTAGTTCGGGGCGGACAGAACACTGAAGCTTTCTTT,CASSLVRGGQNTEAFF
.,once,TRBJ1-1,TRBV6-5,TGTGCCAGCAGACCTACACAGGAGAACACTGAAGCTTTCTTT,CASRPTQENTEAFF
.,once,TRBJ2-1,TRBV24-1,TGTGCCACCAGTGATGGCAATGAGCAGTTCTTC,CATSDGNEQFF
.,.,TRBJ2-2,TRBV10-2,TGCGCCAGCAGTGAAGAGGACACCGGGGAGCTGTTTTTT,CASSEEDTGELFF
.,.,TRBJ1-5,TRBV19,TGTGCCAGTAGTAGGAGGGGCGGCAGCTATAGCAATCAGCCCCAGCATTTT,CASSRRGGSYSNQPQHF
.,.,TRBJ1-6,TRBV7-6,TGTGCCAGCAGTTTGGGAGGTAGTTCACCCCTCGACTTT,CASSLGGSSPLDF
TRBD1,once,TRBJ1-2,TRBV19,TGTGCCAGTAGAATGACAGGGGGAATCTATGGCTACACCTTC,CASRMTGGIYGYTF
.,.,TRBJ1-4,TRBV12-3/TRBV12-4,TGTGCCAGCAGTCCCAAAACCGGCCCTAATGAAAAACTGTTTTTT,CASSPKTGPNEKLFF
.,.,TRBJ1-5,TRBV7-2,TGTGCCAGCAGGTCCAGCATGAGTCAGCCCCAGCATTTT,CASRSSMSQPQHF
TRBD1,many,TRBJ1-2,TRBV7-2,TGTGCCAGCAGCCCCGAATCGACAGGGTTTGGCTACACCTTC,CASSPESTGFGYTF